Following are 21 T cell receptor beta chains from one sample sequenced in a study of cytomegalovirus exposure and HLA in healthy donors. PCR was performed using 60 Vbeta and 13 Jbeta primers. Assay used: immunoSEQ multiplex PCR; TCRdb lists only in-frame clones, some missing. The repertoire holds 50,000 to 60,000 clones, with roughly 80% as singletons. The material sequenced was PBMCs. The source of these receptors is a middle-aged woman in good health and CMV-seropositive.

This chain's CDR3 is CASSEIGGSGANVLTF. The CDR3 bases are TGTGCCAGCAGTGAAATCGGGGGCTCTGGGGCCAACGTCCTGACTTTC. The chain recombines TRBV6-1 with TRBJ2-6, with a tentative D call TRBD2 (6 bases). Germline values: CDR1 MNHNS, CDR2 SASEGT. V was clipped by 2 bases and J by 0 bases, with 8 bases between them. CDR3 size: 16 residues.

This rearrangement joins TRBV29-1 to TRBJ1-4, with TRBD1 matching over 8 bases. Germline CDR1 SQVTM, CDR2 ANQGSEA. V shed 7 bases and J 7 bases; nucleotides not matched to a gene: 11. CDR3 length equals 14 residues. This CDR3 reads CSASRAGQGEKLFF. DNA for the CDR3: TGCAGCGCCTCCCGGGCAGGACAGGGTGAAAAACTGTTTTTT.

The V call is TRBV15, the J call TRBJ2-5, with 7 bases fitting TRBD1. V lost 3 bases and J lost 1; bases outside the gene matches: 2. Germline V gene data show CDR1 as LNHNV and CDR2 as YYDKDF (reference sequence). The CDR3 is 14 residues long. CDR3 sequence (DNA): TGTGCCACCAGCAGGGGACAGATCCAAGAGACCCAGTACTTC. Translated: CATSRGQIQETQYF.

The chain recombines TRBV30 with TRBJ1-2; the match to TRBD1 covers 7 bases. This CDR3 is 15 amino acids long. Trimming cost V 2 bases and J 6 bases; bases outside gene matches: 12. CDR1 and CDR2 (germline): GTSNPN, SVGIG (reference sequence). The chain's CDR3 is CAWSSTGQAVDGYTF. The CDR3, as DNA: TGTGCCTGGAGTAGTACCGGACAGGCGGTTGATGGCTACACCTTC.

This clone was counted a few times. The V call is TRBV19, the J call TRBJ1-1; TRBD1 is a possible D gene (5 bases). The germline V gene encodes CDR1 LNHDA and CDR2 SQIVND (reference sequence). Trimming left V 5 bases short and J 6 bases short, with 13 bases between. This CDR3 has 13 amino acids. CDR3 coding DNA: TGTGCCAGTAGTGTCTCCCCGGGGGCTGAAGCTTTCTTT. Amino acid sequence: CASSVSPGAEAFF.

The V call is TRBV30, the J call TRBJ1-5; weak D call: TRBD1 (6 bases). In germline, CDR1 is GTSNPN, CDR2 SVGIG (reference sequence). This CDR3 has 14 amino acids. The ends were cut back, 6 bases at V and 1 base at J, with 13 bases in the middle. The chain's CDR3 is CACDRSRSNQPQHF. The CDR3 nucleotides read TGTGCCTGCGACAGGTCTCGGAGCAATCAGCCCCAGCATTTT.

This clone was detected only once. The chain couples TRBV7-6 to TRBJ2-7, with TRBD2 identical over 7 bases. J was trimmed by 2 bases and V by 2 bases; bases with no gene match: 9. Germline lookup yields CDR1 SGHVS and CDR2 FNYEAQ. The CDR3 spans 16 residues. The CDR3 DNA is TGTGCCAGCAGCTTAAAAGTCGGCGGGAGCCCCTACGAGCAGTACTTC. It encodes CASSLKVGGSPYEQYF.

This chain uses TRBV4-1 with TRBJ2-3; no definite D call. Germline CDR1 is MGHRA and CDR2 is YSYEKL. Trimming removed 4 bases from V and 6 bases from J, with 11 bases in between. The CDR3 sequence is 13 residues long. The CDR3 nucleotides read TGCGCCAGCAGCCCGATGGTTCGGGATACGCAGTATTTT. Translating gives CASSPMVRDTQYF.

The J gene is TRBJ2-4, the V gene TRBV29-1; a weak D match, TRBD2 (5 bases). The CDR3 sequence is 15 residues long. V was trimmed by 4 bases and J by 0 bases, leaving 13 bases between them. Germline assignment: CDR1 SQVTM and CDR2 ANQGSEA. The CDR3 reads CSVAKSGIAKNIQYF. CDR3 sequence (DNA): TGCAGCGTTGCAAAAAGCGGCATAGCCAAAAACATTCAGTACTTC.

The V call is TRBV5-1, the J call TRBJ1-2, with D tentatively TRBD1 (5 bases). Trimming took off 4 bases at V and 0 bases at J, with 10 bases between the two ends. In germline, CDR1 is SGHRS, CDR2 YFSETQ. This CDR3 has 14 amino acids. CDR3 residues: CASSRVGPNYGYTF. The CDR3 DNA follows: TGCGCCAGCAGCCGGGTGGGGCCTAACTATGGCTACACCTTC.

The rearrangement links TRBV12-2 to TRBJ1-1; TRBD1 was called by the table and not checked on the DNA. TRBV12-2 is a listed pseudogene. The CDR3 covers 16 residues. CDR3 residues: CASRRQGQRSNTEAFF. CDR3 DNA: TGTGCAAGTCGCCGACAGGGGCAGAGATCTAACACTGAAGCTTTCTTT.

This rearrangement joins TRBV2 to TRBJ1-6; TRBD1 agrees at 9 bases. Germline V lookup: CDR1 SNHLY, CDR2 FYNNEI. The CDR3 is made up of 15 amino acids. After removal of 6 bases from V and 5 bases from J, the junction contained 5 bases not matched to a gene. In DNA, the CDR3 is TGTGCCAGCAGGGCAGGACAGGGGAATAATTCACCCCTCCACTTT. Its protein product is CASRAGQGNNSPLHF. Full variable domain (missing parts from reference TRBV2 and TRBJ1-6): EPEVTQTPSHQVTQMGQEVILRCVPISNHLYFYWYRQILGQKVEFLVSFYNNEISEKSEIFDDQFSVERPDGSNFTLKIRSTKLEDSAMYFCASRAGQGNNSPLHFGNGTRLTVT.

V is TRBV18 and J is TRBJ2-7; a weak D match, TRBD2 (5 bases). Germline loops: CDR1 KGHSH, CDR2 LQKENI. The germline V and J ends were trimmed by 4 bases and 0 bases, with 13 bases remaining between them. The CDR3 is made up of 15 amino acids. The CDR3 sequence is CASSRRELSSYEQYF. CDR3 nucleotides: TGTGCCAGCTCACGACGGGAATTAAGCTCCTACGAGCAGTACTTC.

This clone was seen a few times. The chain carries TRBV5-6 and TRBJ1-1; D is possibly TRBD1 (6 bases). Germline CDR1 reads SGHDT; CDR2 reads YYEEEE. V lost 0 bases and J lost 10, with 13 bases in between. The CDR3 loop spans 13 amino acids. The chain's CDR3 is CASSLGETGSAFF. The CDR3 DNA is TGTGCCAGCAGCTTGGGTGAAACAGGGTCAGCTTTCTTT.

The rearrangement joins TRBV28 to TRBJ1-5; tentative D call: TRBD1 (5 bases). This CDR3 region has 19 residues. Trimming took 6 bases from V and 0 from J, leaving 24 bases between them. CDR1 and CDR2 (germline): MDHEN, SYDVKM. The CDR3 region has the DNA TGTGCCAGCAGGCTTCCCGGGCCCGGGGGGGGGTATAGCAATCAGCCCCAGCATTTT. Translated, it gives CASRLPGPGGGYSNQPQHF.

The V gene is TRBV4-2, the J gene TRBJ2-1; TRBD2 agrees at 8 bases. CDR1 is LGHNA, CDR2 YNFKEQ, per germline. V lost 3 bases to trimming and J lost 0 bases; unmatched junction nucleotides: 7. This CDR3 spans 17 amino acids. The chain's CDR3 is CASSQTLSGASYNEQFF. In DNA, the CDR3 is TGTGCCAGCAGCCAGACTCTTAGCGGGGCCTCCTACAATGAGCAGTTCTTC.

The CDR3 region has the DNA TGTGCCATTGCCGGGACAGGGGGCACAGATACGCAGTATTTT. Translating it yields CAIAGTGGTDTQYF. This chain joins TRBV25-1 and TRBJ2-3; 10 nucleotides align to TRBD1. After removal of 10 bases from V and 1 base from J, the junction contained 5 bases not matched to a gene. Germline V lookup: CDR1 MGHDK, CDR2 SYGVNS. This CDR3 region has 14 residues.

DNA for the CDR3: TGTGCCAGCAGCTTGGCCTCGAACAGAAACTATGGCTACACCTTC. Its translation: CASSLASNRNYGYTF. J is TRBJ1-2 and V is TRBV5-4, with unresolved D. Germline CDR1 SGHNT, CDR2 YYREEE (reference sequence). CDR3 length: 15 amino acids. V lost 0 bases and J lost 2, with 11 bases in between.

The chain carries TRBV5-1 and TRBJ1-3; 11 nucleotides line up with TRBD1. Unmatched junction bases numbered 2, after V lost 4 bases and J lost 2 bases. The CDR3 consists of 15 residues. The germline V gene encodes CDR1 SGHRS and CDR2 YFSETQ. CDR3 in amino acids: CASSRDRGTGNTIYF. Written as DNA, the CDR3 is TGCGCCAGCAGCCGGGACAGGGGGACTGGAAACACCATATATTTT. Based on the CDR3 plus reference TRBV5-1 and TRBJ1-3, the full variable domain is KAGVTQTPRYLIKTRGQQVTLSCSPISGHRSVSWYQQTPGQGLQFLFEYFSETQRNKGNFPGRFSGRQFSNSRSEMNVSTLELGDSALYLCASSRDRGTGNTIYFGEGSWLTVV.

This rearrangement joins TRBV4-1 to TRBJ2-1; 8 nucleotides match TRBD2. After removal of 5 bases from V and 6 bases from J, the junction contained 15 bases not matched to a gene. The CDR3 spans 17 residues. Germline V gene data show CDR1 as MGHRA and CDR2 as YSYEKL. CDR3 residues: CASSYERTSRHSNEQFF. The DNA of the CDR3 is TGCGCCAGCAGCTACGAGCGGACTAGCAGACACTCCAATGAGCAGTTCTTC.

This clone was seen once. The V and J genes are TRBV7-8 and TRBJ2-2; D not certain. The CDR3 is 12 amino acids. Per germline, CDR1 SGHVS and CDR2 FQNEAQ. In DNA, the CDR3 is TGTGCTCAAGCACGAAACACCGGGGAGCTGTTTTTT. It codes for CAQARNTGELFF.